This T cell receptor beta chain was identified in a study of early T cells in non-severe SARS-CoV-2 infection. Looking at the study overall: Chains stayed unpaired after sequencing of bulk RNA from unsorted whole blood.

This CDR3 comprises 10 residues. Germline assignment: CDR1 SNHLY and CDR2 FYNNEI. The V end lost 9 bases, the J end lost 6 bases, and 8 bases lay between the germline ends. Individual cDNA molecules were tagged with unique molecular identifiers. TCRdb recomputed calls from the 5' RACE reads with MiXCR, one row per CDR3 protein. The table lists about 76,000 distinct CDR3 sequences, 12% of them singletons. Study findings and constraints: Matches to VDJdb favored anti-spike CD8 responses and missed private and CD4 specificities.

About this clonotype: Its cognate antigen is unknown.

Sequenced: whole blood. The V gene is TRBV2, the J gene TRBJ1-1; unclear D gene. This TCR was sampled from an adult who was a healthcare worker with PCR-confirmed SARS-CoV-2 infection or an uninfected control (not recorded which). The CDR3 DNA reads TGTGCCAGAGTGGTGGCTGAAGCTTTCTTT. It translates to CARVVAEAFF.